These 18 T cell receptor beta chains came from one sample sequenced in a study of CD8+ T cells in alopecia areata. RNA extraction was followed by reverse transcription into cDNA, which acted as the sequencing template. This table comes from immunoSEQ multiplex PCR, and its TCRdb copy is limited to in-frame clones, with some not included. The data contain hundreds of thousands of clones, under 80% of them seen just once; the ten biggest clones take up 0.95% to 1.5%. Sequencing used CD4+ T cells sorted from blood, obtained at week 0. Receptors were obtained from a human donor with alopecia areata.

This chain uses TRBV9 with TRBJ1-1, with 7 bases fitting TRBD1. CDR3 size: 14 residues. Germline values: CDR1 SGDLS, CDR2 YYNGEE. Unmatched junction bases numbered 10, after V lost 3 bases and J lost 8 bases. CDR3 sequence reads: CASSAGYRGAEAFF. The DNA of the CDR3 is TGTGCCAGCAGCGCCGGATACAGGGGCGCAGAAGCTTTCTTT.

The chain combines TRBV6-1 with TRBJ1-5; D is possibly TRBD1 (5 bases). Germline CDR1 reads MNHNS; CDR2 reads SASEGT. Trimming shortened V by 7 bases and J by 1 base, and 8 bases separated the two germline ends. This CDR3 is 13 amino acids long. CDR3 DNA: TGTGCCAGCACCGCAGGGAGCAATCAGCCCCAGCATTTT. Its protein product is CASTAGSNQPQHF.

The gene calls are TRBV20-1 and TRBJ1-6; D uncertain. Per germline, CDR1 DFQATT and CDR2 SNEGSKA (reference sequence). This CDR3 is built from 10 residues. V was shortened by 5 bases and J by 9 bases, with 5 bases between the two germline ends. CDR3 loop: CSAEISPLHF. CDR3 DNA sequence: TGCAGTGCTGAGATTTCACCCCTCCACTTT.

The V gene is TRBV7-3, the J gene TRBJ2-3, with D perhaps being TRBD1 or TRBD2 (5 bases each). Deletions cut 3 bases from V and 4 bases from J, with 8 bases between. The CDR3 has 13 amino acids. CDR1 SGHTA and CDR2 FQGTGA come from the germline V gene. CDR3 DNA: TGTGCCAGCAGCTTTCAGGGACCAGATACGCAGTATTTT. Translating gives CASSFQGPDTQYF.

Turning to this clone: The same CDR3 is also encoded by other DNA sequences in this sample. The rearrangement uses TRBV5-6 and TRBJ2-7; D is uncertain. CDR1 is SGHDT, CDR2 YYEEEE, per germline. The CDR3 contains 12 residues. V was trimmed by 1 base and J by 4 bases, leaving 6 bases between them. The CDR3 nucleotides are TGTGCCAGCAGCTTGCGAGGATACGAGCAGTACTTC. It is translated as CASSLRGYEQYF.

The chain employs TRBV7-9 and TRBJ1-5; perhaps TRBD1 as D (6 bases). The germline CDR1 and CDR2 sequences are SEHNR and FQNEAQ (reference sequence). The CDR3 contains 14 residues. The germline V and J ends were trimmed by 5 bases and 0 bases, with 8 bases remaining between them. The CDR3 region is CASSDRYSNQPQHF. The DNA for the CDR3 is TGTGCCAGCAGCGACAGGTATAGCAATCAGCCCCAGCATTTT.

The chain has TRBV9 and TRBJ2-4; the match to TRBD1 covers 8 bases. The ends lost 3 bases at V and 3 bases at J; junction bases unmatched: 11. This CDR3 has 17 residues. CDR1 is SGDLS, CDR2 YYNGEE, per germline. The CDR3 region is CASSEGQASWSKNIQYF. Here the CDR3 DNA reads TGTGCCAGCAGCGAGGGACAGGCCTCCTGGAGCAAAAACATTCAGTACTTC.

This clone has a handful of counts. The chain links TRBV9 to TRBJ2-1, with D hard to call. CDR1 is SGDLS, CDR2 YYNGEE, per germline. The CDR3 contains 15 residues. V lost 4 bases and J 0 bases, leaving 11 bases between the germline ends. DNA for the CDR3: TGTGCCAGCAGCCCCCTCGGCGTCTCCTACAATGAGCAGTTCTTC. This gives the protein CASSPLGVSYNEQFF. The full variable domain, completed using reference TRBV9 and TRBJ2-1, is DSGVTQTPKHLITATGQRVTLRCSPRSGDLSVYWYQQSLDQGLQFLIQYYNGEERAKGNILERFSAQQFPDLHSELNLSSLELGDSALYFCASSPLGVSYNEQFFGPGTRLTVL.

Here the CDR3 reads CSVEDPGQGLYF. CDR3 nucleotides: TGCAGCGTTGAAGATCCCGGACAGGGATTGTACTTC. The chain combines TRBV29-1 with TRBJ2-7; 8 nucleotides line up with TRBD1. Germline lookup yields CDR1 SQVTM and CDR2 ANQGSEA. After removal of 0 bases from V and 12 bases from J, the junction contained 7 bases not matched to a gene. This CDR3 has 12 residues.

V usage is TRBV30 and J usage is TRBJ1-1; no reliable D call. Germline assignment: CDR1 GTSNPN and CDR2 SVGIG (reference sequence). This CDR3 comprises 13 residues. Trimming cost V 5 bases and J 1 base, with 11 bases left between them. As DNA, the CDR3 is TGTGCCTGGGGCAAGGGTGGGAACACTGAAGCTTTCTTT. It is translated as CAWGKGGNTEAFF.

The CDR3 DNA sequence: TGTGCCAGCAGCCGTCATTTCTCCCTCGACTACGAGCAGTACTTC. Its protein product is CASSRHFSLDYEQYF. The rearrangement joins TRBV6-5 to TRBJ2-7; D not certain. The CDR3 covers 15 residues. The germline CDR1 and CDR2 sequences are MNHEY and SVGAGI. The V gene lost 6 bases and the J gene lost 3 bases, with 18 bases spanning the gap.

J is TRBJ2-6 and V is TRBV29-1; possibly TRBD1 or TRBD2 for D (5 bases each). Germline CDR1 SQVTM, CDR2 ANQGSEA. Trimming left V 6 bases short and J 5 bases short, with 14 bases between. This CDR3 region has 14 residues. The CDR3 coding sequence is TGCAGCGTCGCAGTCGGGGCCTGGGCCAACGTCCTGACTTTC. This codes for CSVAVGAWANVLTF.

Only one count was recorded for this clone. The genes are TRBV2 and TRBJ2-7, with 7 bases aligning to TRBD2. Trimming at V came to 7 bases and at J to 1 base, leaving 4 bases not matched to a gene. Germline CDR1 reads SNHLY; CDR2 reads FYNNEI. CDR3 length equals 13 residues. The chain's CDR3 is CASIGGKSYEQYF. The DNA of the CDR3 is TGTGCCAGCATCGGGGGGAAATCCTACGAGCAGTACTTC. The variable domain in full, completed from reference TRBV2 and TRBJ2-7, reads EPEVTQTPSHQVTQMGQEVILRCVPISNHLYFYWYRQILGQKVEFLVSFYNNEISEKSEIFDDQFSVERPDGSNFTLKIRSTKLEDSAMYFCASIGGKSYEQYFGPGTRLTVT.

This clone was picked up a small number of times. V and J are TRBV28 and TRBJ2-5; either TRBD1 or TRBD2 may fit D (7 bases each). Trimming left V 7 bases short and J 7 bases short, with 19 bases between. Germline V gives CDR1 MDHEN, CDR2 SYDVKM. The CDR3 has 14 residues. The CDR3 DNA reads as TGTGCCAGCACCGGAGCAGGGGGGGCGGGGACCCAGTACTTC. It is translated as CASTGAGGAGTQYF.

This rearrangement joins TRBV5-6 to TRBJ2-6, with TRBD1 as a possible D gene (6 bases). Germline V gene lookup returns CDR1 SGHDT and CDR2 YYEEEE. The CDR3 extends over 15 amino acids. V was clipped by 4 bases and J by 9 bases, with 17 bases between them. CDR3 DNA: TGTGCCAGCAGCGCCACCAAAGGGGGTGGCAACGTCCTGACTTTC. This gives the protein CASSATKGGGNVLTF.

The chain is built from TRBV5-6 and TRBJ2-5; 14 bases agree with TRBD2. J lost 2 bases, V lost 4 bases, and 10 bases had no gene match. Germline V CDR1 and CDR2: SGHDT, YYEEEE. This CDR3 has 18 amino acids. CDR3 loop: CASSDGTSGGVVQETQYF. The CDR3 region has the DNA TGTGCCAGCAGCGACGGGACTAGCGGGGGAGTTGTACAAGAGACCCAGTACTTC.

The V gene is TRBV30, the J gene TRBJ2-7; 11 bases agree with TRBD1. CDR1 and CDR2 (germline): GTSNPN, SVGIG (reference sequence). The V segment lost 2 bases and the J segment 0 bases; nucleotides outside the gene matches: 3. There are 15 residues in the CDR3. The CDR3 nucleotides read TGTGCCTGGAGTAAGGGACAGGGGGACTCCTACGAGCAGTACTTC. Translation gives CAWSKGQGDSYEQYF.

The chain links TRBV29-1 to TRBJ1-1; 7 nucleotides agree with TRBD1. The CDR3 totals 13 residues. Germline V lookup: CDR1 SQVTM, CDR2 ANQGSEA. After removal of 7 bases from V and 3 bases from J, the junction contained 8 bases not matched to a gene. CDR3 sequence reads: CSGETGIDTEAFF. In DNA, the CDR3 is TGCAGCGGAGAGACAGGGATTGACACTGAAGCTTTCTTT.